This T cell receptor (beta chain) was sequenced in a study of blood T cell repertoires in COVID-19. Study-wide background: There were acute and convalescent COVID-19 samples, and they came from the United States, Italy and Spain. PBMCs, B-cell-depleted T cells, or T cells provided the cDNA or gDNA that made up the material.

How the authors handled the data: Researchers report that nucleated cell counts were estimated from reference gene primer amplification. TCRdb's copy holds only in-frame clones and misses some; the assay was immunoSEQ multiplex PCR. V and J calls and clone size are as listed in that table; D and trimming were resolved from the DNA. The sample lists about 150,000 clones, around four fifths occurring once. Germline CDR1 is SGHNT and CDR2 is YYREEE (reference sequence). V lost 4 bases and J lost 6, with 16 bases in between. The CDR3 covers 15 residues. The source material was peripheral blood. The source is a woman aged 40 to 50 with active or convalescent COVID-19. This chain links TRBV5-4 with TRBJ1-4; tentatively, D is TRBD1 (5 bases). The CDR3 loop reads CASSPAGGDDEKLFF. CDR3 nucleotide sequence: TGTGCCAGCAGCCCGGCTGGGGGGGACGATGAAAAACTGTTTTTT.